This TCR beta chain was found in a study of T cell responses to AZD1222 COVID-19 vaccine. As for this clone: What it binds is unknown.

Study-wide results and limits: Most donors were white British, females outnumbered males, and clonal diversity was possibly underestimated. Across spike, vaccine-associated CD4 TCRs were found, dominant at 160-218 and 743-854. Close to half of spike-specific TCRs reportedly recognize unmutated variant regions.

Method: immunoSEQ multiplex PCR; TCRdb's copy keeps in-frame clones and lacks some. The sample lists approximately 170,000 clones, more than 80% occurring once. The germline V gene has CDR1 MDHEN and CDR2 SYDVKM. CDR3 length equals 13 residues. Trimming pared 4 bases from V and 4 bases from J, leaving 8 bases between. The chain has TRBV28 and TRBJ1-3; tentative D call: TRBD1 (5 bases). This TCR was recovered from an adult in good health. This sample comprised peripheral blood, obtained on day 0 of AZD1222 vaccination. The CDR3 DNA reads as TGTGCCAGCAGTTGGTCAGGGGGAAACACCATATATTTT. Translation: CASSWSGGNTIYF.